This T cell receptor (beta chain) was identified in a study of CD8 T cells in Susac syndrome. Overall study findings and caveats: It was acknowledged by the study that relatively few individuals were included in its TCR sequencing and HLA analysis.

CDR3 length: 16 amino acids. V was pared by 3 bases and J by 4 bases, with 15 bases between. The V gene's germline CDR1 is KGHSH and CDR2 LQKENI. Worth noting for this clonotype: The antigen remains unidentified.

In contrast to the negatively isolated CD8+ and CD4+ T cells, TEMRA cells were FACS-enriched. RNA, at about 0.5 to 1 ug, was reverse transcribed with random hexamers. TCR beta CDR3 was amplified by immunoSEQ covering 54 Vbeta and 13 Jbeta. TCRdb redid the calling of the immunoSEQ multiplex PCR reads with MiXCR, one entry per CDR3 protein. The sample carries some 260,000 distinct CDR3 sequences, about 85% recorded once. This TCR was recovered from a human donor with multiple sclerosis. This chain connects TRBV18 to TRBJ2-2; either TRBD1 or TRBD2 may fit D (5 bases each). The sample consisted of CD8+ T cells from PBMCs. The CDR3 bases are TGTGCCAGCTCACCCGCCGGCGGGCAGGGCACCGGGGAGCTGTTTTTT. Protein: CASSPAGGQGTGELFF.